Listed here are 17 T cell receptor beta chains from one sample, sequenced in a study of blood T cell repertoires in COVID-19. Repertoires were generated with immunoSEQ multiplex PCR, while TCRdb's copy carries only in-frame clones and drops some. Here the sample spans 250,000 or so clones, approximately 86% being singletons. Sequenced input: PBMCs or T cells enriched from blood (not recorded which). The receptors shown here come from a woman under 30 who had recovered from COVID-19.

The chain joins TRBV5-4 to TRBJ2-3; weak D call: TRBD1 (6 bases). Germline CDR1 and CDR2: SGHNT and YYREEE (reference sequence). This CDR3 comprises 14 residues. Trimming took off 4 bases at V and 4 bases at J, with 13 bases between the two ends. The CDR3 protein is CASSADRRSDTQYF. The CDR3 DNA follows: TGTGCCAGCAGCGCGGACAGACGGTCAGATACGCAGTATTTT. Drawing the rest from reference TRBV5-4 and TRBJ2-3, the complete variable domain is ETGVTQSPTHLIKTRGQQVTLRCSSQSGHNTVSWYQQALGQGPQFIFQYYREEENGRGNFPPRFSGLQFPNYSSELNVNALELDDSALYLCASSADRRSDTQYFGPGTRLTVL.

The CDR3 protein is CASSFSLGIGELFF. The CDR3 bases are TGTGCCAGCAGCTTTTCCCTCGGGATCGGGGAGCTGTTTTTT. The chain links TRBV7-9 to TRBJ2-2; the D gene is possibly TRBD2 (5 bases). V was clipped by 3 bases and J by 7 bases, with 12 bases between them. Germline values: CDR1 SEHNR, CDR2 FQNEAQ (reference sequence). The CDR3 contains 14 residues.

The chain joins TRBV5-5 to TRBJ2-6, with D uncertain. This CDR3 spans 16 amino acids. With 3 bases removed from V and 0 bases from J, the gap between germline ends came to 10 bases. Germline V gene sequence: CDR1 SGHKS, CDR2 YYEKEE (reference sequence). The CDR3: CASSYTDNSGANVLTF. The CDR3 DNA follows: TGTGCCAGCAGCTACACCGACAACTCTGGGGCCAACGTCCTGACTTTC.

The chain links TRBV4-1 to TRBJ2-1, with TRBD1 identical over 9 bases. V shed 4 bases, J shed 2 bases, and the junction held 3 bases outside the gene matches. This CDR3 has 15 residues. Germline V gene sequence: CDR1 MGHRA, CDR2 YSYEKL. As DNA, the CDR3 is TGCGCCAGCAGCCTGGACAGGGGACCCTACAATGAGCAGTTCTTC. Residues: CASSLDRGPYNEQFF.

J is TRBJ2-1 and V is TRBV28, with D possibly being TRBD2 (6 bases). The CDR3 covers 16 residues. V was cut by 4 bases and J by 0 bases, with 13 bases left in between. The germline gives CDR1 MDHEN, CDR2 SYDVKM. The CDR3 region is CASSSPGGASYNEQFF. For the CDR3, the DNA is TGTGCCAGCAGTTCTCCCGGAGGGGCCTCCTACAATGAGCAGTTCTTC.

The CDR3 sequence: CASSLDGGSNEQFF. CDR3 DNA sequence: TGTGCCAGCAGCTTAGATGGTGGGAGCAATGAGCAGTTCTTC. The chain couples TRBV7-9 to TRBJ2-1, with a tentative D call TRBD2 (5 bases). V was cut by 1 base and J by 6 bases, with 10 bases left in between. This CDR3 region has 14 residues. Germline CDR1 SEHNR, CDR2 FQNEAQ (reference sequence).

This rearrangement joins TRBV6-6 to TRBJ1-1; perhaps TRBD1 as D (5 bases). This CDR3 is built from 13 residues. V lost 7 bases, J lost 4 bases, and 13 bases lay in between. CDR1 and CDR2 from the germline V gene are MNHNY and SVGAGI (reference sequence). CDR3 nucleotide sequence: TGTGCCAGCACCCTCGGGGGGACCACTGAAGCTTTCTTT. Translation: CASTLGGTTEAFF.

As DNA, the CDR3 is TGTGCCAGCAGTGAAGTCGCGGGTAGGCATTCACCCCTCCACTTT. This gives the protein CASSEVAGRHSPLHF. The gene calls are TRBV6-1 and TRBJ1-6; D uncertain. Trimming pared 1 base from V and 8 bases from J, leaving 12 bases between. CDR3 size: 15 residues. Per germline, CDR1 MNHNS and CDR2 SASEGT.

The chain recombines TRBV3-1 (or the pseudogene TRBV3-2) with TRBJ1-5; perhaps TRBD1 as D (5 bases). Germline CDR1 is LGHDT and CDR2 is YNNKEL (reference sequence). The CDR3 runs 15 residues. Trimming left V 3 bases short and J 7 bases short, with 16 bases between. The CDR3 DNA sequence: TGTGCCAGCAGCCAGGCTGGGGGGGGAGGACAGCCCCAGCATTTT. Translating it yields CASSQAGGGGQPQHF.

The chain couples TRBV2 to TRBJ1-5, with 9 bases lining up with TRBD1. With 3 bases clipped from V and 7 bases from J, the junction kept 4 bases outside the gene matches. Germline V CDR1 and CDR2: SNHLY, FYNNEI. The CDR3 is made up of 14 amino acids. The CDR3 DNA sequence: TGTGCCAGCAGTGAGGACAGGGGAGGACAGCCCCAGCATTTT. This translates into CASSEDRGGQPQHF.

J is TRBJ1-1 and V is TRBV5-4; 7 bases match TRBD1. J lost 10 bases, V lost 4 bases, and 13 bases had no gene match. The length of the CDR3 is 14 residues. The germline V gene encodes CDR1 SGHNT and CDR2 YYREEE (reference sequence). CDR3 bases: TGTGCCAGCAGCACAAGTACAGGGGATGGCGTAGCTTTCTTT. Its translation is CASSTSTGDGVAFF.

The chain employs TRBV7-2 and TRBJ1-2, with 7 bases fitting TRBD1. Germline CDR1 SGHTA, CDR2 FQGNSA. The ends lost 1 base at V and 0 bases at J; junction bases unmatched: 5. The CDR3 spans 16 residues. The CDR3 spells CASSLEQGPANYGYTF. In DNA, the CDR3 is TGTGCCAGCAGCTTAGAACAGGGGCCAGCTAACTATGGCTACACCTTC.

The V gene is TRBV7-8, the J gene TRBJ1-6; 11 bases line up with TRBD1. V lost 4 bases to trimming and J lost 8 bases; unmatched junction nucleotides: 13. This CDR3 contains 18 residues. CDR1 is SGHVS and CDR2 is FQNEAQ in the germline V gene. This CDR3 reads CASSSIIRTGGGYSPLHF. CDR3 nucleotides: TGTGCCAGCAGCTCCATTATCAGGACAGGGGGCGGTTATTCACCCCTCCACTTT.

The genes are TRBV4-3 and TRBJ1-2; tentative D call: TRBD1 (5 bases). Germline V gene data show CDR1 as LGHNA and CDR2 as YSLEER. Trimming removed 3 bases from V and 7 bases from J, with 18 bases in between. The CDR3 length is 15 residues. The CDR3 bases are TGCGCCAGCAGCCATCAGACGGGACTTACAGCTGGCTACACCTTC. It yields the protein CASSHQTGLTAGYTF.

This chain joins TRBV6-5 and TRBJ2-7; 9 nucleotides agree with TRBD1. The junction had 5 bases not matched to a gene; V was cut back by 5 bases and J by 3 bases. The CDR3 runs to 14 residues. Germline V lookup: CDR1 MNHEY, CDR2 SVGAGI. CDR3: CASSRDRDDYEQYF. The CDR3 nucleotides read TGTGCCAGCAGTCGGGACAGGGATGACTACGAGCAGTACTTC.

This clone has a handful of counts. The chain recombines TRBV18 with TRBJ1-5, with 8 positions matching TRBD1. CDR3 size: 15 residues. J gave up 8 bases and V 6 bases, and 12 bases lay outside the gene matches. Germline CDR1 and CDR2: KGHSH and LQKENI. The CDR3 nucleotides read TGTGCCAGCTCTCATTCAGACAGGGGAGGAAAGCCCCAGCATTTT. Encoded protein: CASSHSDRGGKPQHF. The whole variable domain, filled in from reference TRBV18 and TRBJ1-5, reads NAGVMQNPRHLVRRRGQEARLRCSPMKGHSHVYWYRQLPEEGLKFMVYLQKENIIDESGMPKERFSAEFPKEGPSILRIQQVVRGDSAAYFCASSHSDRGGKPQHFGDGTRLSIL.

The J gene is TRBJ1-2, the V gene TRBV30, with 9 positions matching TRBD1. Germline V lookup: CDR1 GTSNPN, CDR2 SVGIG (reference sequence). Trimming removed 3 bases from V and 6 bases from J; junction bases left unmatched: 5. CDR3 length: 13 amino acids. CDR3 sequence reads: CAWSPTGGNGYTF. CDR3 bases: TGTGCCTGGAGCCCGACAGGGGGTAATGGCTACACCTTC.